The entry below describes one T cell receptor beta chain. Its antigen is undetermined. This record comes from a study of CD8 T cells in Susac syndrome. Points from the study as a whole: As acknowledged by the study, its TCR sequencing and HLA analysis included a relatively small number of individuals.

The RNA, 0.5 to 1 ug, was put through reverse transcription using random hexamers. Multiplex PCR with immunoSEQ amplified the TCR beta CDR3 across 54 Vbeta and 13 Jbeta. TCRdb re-called the immunoSEQ multiplex PCR reads with MiXCR, one entry per CDR3 protein. Of 160,000 or so distinct CDR3 sequences in the sample, approximately 95% were seen once. Sequencing targeted TCR beta in T cells from blood (CD8+ and CD4+). CD8+ and CD4+ T cells were negatively isolated; TEMRA cells were FACS-enriched. Deletions cut 5 bases from V and 3 bases from J, with 11 bases between. CDR3 length: 13 residues. Germline assignment: CDR1 DFQATT and CDR2 SNEGSKA (reference sequence).

The genes are TRBV20-1 and TRBJ1-3; possibly TRBD1 for D (5 bases). This clonotype was obtained from a human donor with multiple sclerosis. The sequenced material came from CD8+ T cells from PBMCs. As DNA, the CDR3 is TGCAGTGCTCCCTCAGGGAGTGGAAACACCATATATTTT. Translating gives CSAPSGSGNTIYF.